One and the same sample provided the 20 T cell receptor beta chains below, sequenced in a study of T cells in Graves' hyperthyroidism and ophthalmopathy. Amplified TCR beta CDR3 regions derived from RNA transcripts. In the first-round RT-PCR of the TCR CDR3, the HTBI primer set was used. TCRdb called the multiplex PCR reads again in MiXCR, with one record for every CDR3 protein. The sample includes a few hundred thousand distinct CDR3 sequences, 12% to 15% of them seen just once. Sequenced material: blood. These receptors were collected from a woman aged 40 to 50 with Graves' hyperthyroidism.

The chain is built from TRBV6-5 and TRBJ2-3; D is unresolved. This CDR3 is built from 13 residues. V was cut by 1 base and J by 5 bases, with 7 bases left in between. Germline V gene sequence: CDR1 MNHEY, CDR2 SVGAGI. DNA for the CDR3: TGTGCCAGCAGTTACTATGACTTAGATACGCAGTATTTT. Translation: CASSYYDLDTQYF.

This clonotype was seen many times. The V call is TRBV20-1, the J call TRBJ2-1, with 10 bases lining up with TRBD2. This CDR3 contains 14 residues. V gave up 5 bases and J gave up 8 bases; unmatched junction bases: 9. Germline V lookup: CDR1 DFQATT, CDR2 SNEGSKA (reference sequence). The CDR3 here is CSAPRPGLAHEQFF. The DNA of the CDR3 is TGCAGTGCTCCCAGGCCGGGACTAGCGCATGAGCAGTTCTTC.

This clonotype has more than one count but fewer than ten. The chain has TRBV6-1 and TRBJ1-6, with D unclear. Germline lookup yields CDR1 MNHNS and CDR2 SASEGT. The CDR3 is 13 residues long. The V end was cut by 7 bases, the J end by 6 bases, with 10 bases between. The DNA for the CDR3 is TGTGCCAGCAAGCGGGATTCTAATTCACCCCTCCACTTT. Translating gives CASKRDSNSPLHF.

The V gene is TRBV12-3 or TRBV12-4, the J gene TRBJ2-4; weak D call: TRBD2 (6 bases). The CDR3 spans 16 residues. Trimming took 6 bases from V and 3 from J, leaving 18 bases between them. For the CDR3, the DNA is TGTGCCAGCAGCCCCCGGGGCCTGGGGGGCAAAAACATTCAGTACTTC. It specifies CASSPRGLGGKNIQYF.

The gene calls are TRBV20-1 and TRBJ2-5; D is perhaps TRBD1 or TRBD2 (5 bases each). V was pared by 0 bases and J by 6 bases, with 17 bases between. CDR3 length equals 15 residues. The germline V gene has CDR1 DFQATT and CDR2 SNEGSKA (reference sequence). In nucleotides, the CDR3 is TGCAGTGCTAGAGATGTGGAGAACCTGGGACAGACCCAGTACTTC. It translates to CSARDVENLGQTQYF.

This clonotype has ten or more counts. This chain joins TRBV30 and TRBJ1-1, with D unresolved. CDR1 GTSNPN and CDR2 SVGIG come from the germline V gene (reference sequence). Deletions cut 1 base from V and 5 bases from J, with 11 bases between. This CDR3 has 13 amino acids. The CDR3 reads CAWSGPVWTEAFF. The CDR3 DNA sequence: TGTGCCTGGAGTGGACCCGTGTGGACTGAAGCTTTCTTT.

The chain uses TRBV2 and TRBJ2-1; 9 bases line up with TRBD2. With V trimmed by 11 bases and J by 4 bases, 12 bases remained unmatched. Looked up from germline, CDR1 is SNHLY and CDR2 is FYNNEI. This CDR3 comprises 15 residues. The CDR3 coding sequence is TGTGCCGACTACCCCGGGACTAGCCCGTACAATGAGCAGTTCTTC. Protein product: CADYPGTSPYNEQFF.

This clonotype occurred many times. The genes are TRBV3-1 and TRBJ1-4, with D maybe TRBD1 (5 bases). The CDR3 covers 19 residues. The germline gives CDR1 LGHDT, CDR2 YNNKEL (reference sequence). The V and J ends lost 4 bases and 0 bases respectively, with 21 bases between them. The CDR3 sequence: CASSLRPGRSISTNEKLFF. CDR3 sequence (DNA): TGTGCCAGCAGCCTTAGACCGGGACGGAGCATTTCAACTAATGAAAAACTGTTTTTT.

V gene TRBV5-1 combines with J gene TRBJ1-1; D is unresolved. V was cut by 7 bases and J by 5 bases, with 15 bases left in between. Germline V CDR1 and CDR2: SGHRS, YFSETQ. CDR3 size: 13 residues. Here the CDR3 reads CASRDKPGTEAFF. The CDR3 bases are TGCGCCAGCCGCGATAAGCCGGGAACTGAAGCTTTCTTT.

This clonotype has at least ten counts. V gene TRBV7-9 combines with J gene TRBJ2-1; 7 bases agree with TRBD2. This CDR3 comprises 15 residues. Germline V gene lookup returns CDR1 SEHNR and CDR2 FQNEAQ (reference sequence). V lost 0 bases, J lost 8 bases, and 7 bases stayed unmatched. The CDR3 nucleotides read TGTGCCAGCAGCTTAGCGGGAGGGCCCCTCGATGAGCAGTTCTTC. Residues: CASSLAGGPLDEQFF.

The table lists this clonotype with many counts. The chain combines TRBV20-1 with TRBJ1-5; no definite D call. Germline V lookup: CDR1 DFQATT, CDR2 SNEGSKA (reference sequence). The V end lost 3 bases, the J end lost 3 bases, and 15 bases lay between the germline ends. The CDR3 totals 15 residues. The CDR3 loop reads CSASFGVADNQPQHF. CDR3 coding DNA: TGCAGTGCTAGTTTCGGGGTGGCAGACAATCAGCCCCAGCATTTT.

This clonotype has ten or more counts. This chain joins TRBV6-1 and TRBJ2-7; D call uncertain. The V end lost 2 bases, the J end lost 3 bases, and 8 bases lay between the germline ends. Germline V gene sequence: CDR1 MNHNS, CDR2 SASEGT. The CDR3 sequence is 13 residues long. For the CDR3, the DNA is TGTGCCAGCAGTGAATCGTGGGGCTACGAGCAGTACTTC. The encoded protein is CASSESWGYEQYF.

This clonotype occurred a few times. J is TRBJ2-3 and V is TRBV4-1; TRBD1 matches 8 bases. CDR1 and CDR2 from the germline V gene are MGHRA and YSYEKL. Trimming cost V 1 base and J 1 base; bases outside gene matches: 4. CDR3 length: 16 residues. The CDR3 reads CASSQAGGEGTDTQYF. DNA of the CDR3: TGCGCCAGCAGCCAAGCAGGGGGCGAAGGCACAGATACGCAGTATTTT.

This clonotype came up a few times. CDR3 coding DNA: TGTGCCACCAGCAGAGATAAAACAGGCCACGAGCAGTACTTC. It yields the protein CATSRDKTGHEQYF. The V call is TRBV15, the J call TRBJ2-7; D may be TRBD1 (5 bases). The CDR3 covers 14 residues. V was cut by 0 bases and J by 5 bases, with 11 bases left in between. In germline, CDR1 is LNHNV, CDR2 YYDKDF (reference sequence).

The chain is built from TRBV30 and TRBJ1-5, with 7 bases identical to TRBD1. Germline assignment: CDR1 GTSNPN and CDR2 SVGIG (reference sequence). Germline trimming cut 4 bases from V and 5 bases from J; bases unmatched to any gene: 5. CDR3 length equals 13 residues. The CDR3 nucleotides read TGTGCCTGGAATGGACAGGAATATCAGCCCCAGCATTTT. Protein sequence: CAWNGQEYQPQHF.

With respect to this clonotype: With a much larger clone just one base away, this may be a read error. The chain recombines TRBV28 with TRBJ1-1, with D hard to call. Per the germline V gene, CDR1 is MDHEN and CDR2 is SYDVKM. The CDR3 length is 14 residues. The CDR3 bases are TGTGCCAGCCTACTTGTGGGGTGGCACACTGGAGCTTTCTTT. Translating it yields CASLLVGWHTGAFF.

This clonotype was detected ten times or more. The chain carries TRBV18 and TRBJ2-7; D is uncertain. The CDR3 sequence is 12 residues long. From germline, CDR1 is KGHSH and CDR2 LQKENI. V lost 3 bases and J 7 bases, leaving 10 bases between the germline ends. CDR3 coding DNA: TGTGCCAGCTCACCCGACCGGAGAGAGCAGTACTTC. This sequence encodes CASSPDRREQYF.

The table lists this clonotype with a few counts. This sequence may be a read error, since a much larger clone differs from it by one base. The CDR3 spells CASSLACGGELFF. In DNA form, the CDR3 reads TGTGCCAGCAGCTTAGCTTGCGGTGGGGAGCTGTTTTTT. V is TRBV7-8 and J is TRBJ2-2; D unresolved. The V end lost 0 bases, the J end lost 8 bases, and 7 bases lay between the germline ends. Germline V gives CDR1 SGHVS, CDR2 FQNEAQ. The CDR3 length is 13 residues.

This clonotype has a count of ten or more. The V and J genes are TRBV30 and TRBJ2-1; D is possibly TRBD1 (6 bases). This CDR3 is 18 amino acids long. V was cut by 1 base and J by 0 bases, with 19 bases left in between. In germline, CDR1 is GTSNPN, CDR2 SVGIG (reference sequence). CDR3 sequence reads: CAWSGRKTGLSSYNEQFF. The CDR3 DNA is TGTGCCTGGAGTGGCCGCAAGACAGGCCTAAGCTCCTACAATGAGCAGTTCTTC.

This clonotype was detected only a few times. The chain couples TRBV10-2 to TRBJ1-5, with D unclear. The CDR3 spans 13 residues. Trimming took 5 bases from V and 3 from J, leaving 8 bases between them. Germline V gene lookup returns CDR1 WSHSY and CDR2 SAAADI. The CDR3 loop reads CASSFQANQPQHF. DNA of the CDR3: TGCGCCAGCAGTTTTCAGGCCAATCAGCCCCAGCATTTT.